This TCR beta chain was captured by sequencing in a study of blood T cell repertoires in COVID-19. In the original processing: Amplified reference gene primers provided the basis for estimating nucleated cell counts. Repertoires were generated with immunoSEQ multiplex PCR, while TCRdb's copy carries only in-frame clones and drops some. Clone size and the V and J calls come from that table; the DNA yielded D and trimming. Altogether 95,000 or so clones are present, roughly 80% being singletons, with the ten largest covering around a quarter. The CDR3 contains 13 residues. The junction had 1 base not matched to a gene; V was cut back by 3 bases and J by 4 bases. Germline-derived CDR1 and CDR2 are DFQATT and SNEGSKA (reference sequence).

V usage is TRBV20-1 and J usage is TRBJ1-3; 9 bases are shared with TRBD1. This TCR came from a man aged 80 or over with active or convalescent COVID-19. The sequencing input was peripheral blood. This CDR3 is CSASGTGGNTIYF. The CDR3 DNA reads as TGCAGTGCTAGTGGGACAGGGGGAAACACCATATATTTT.